The following is a T cell receptor beta chain sequence with its context. This entry belongs to a study of control samples from healthy donors and cancer patients. Sequencing was performed with immunoSEQ multiplex PCR; in TCRdb, only in-frame clones are kept and a portion is missing. The sample holds 160,000 or so clones, nearly 96% seen once. Sequenced material: blood. This sequence was found in a woman between 25 and 40 years old in good health.

The DNA for the CDR3 is TGTGCCAGCAGCCCCGGGACATCCCCGAACTATGGCTACACCTTC. Its translation is CASSPGTSPNYGYTF. The chain has TRBV28 and TRBJ1-2; weak D call: TRBD1 (6 bases). The CDR3 runs to 15 residues. The V gene's germline CDR1 is MDHEN and CDR2 SYDVKM. V was cut by 6 bases and J by 2 bases, with 16 bases left in between.